The clone carrying this T cell receptor beta chain was detected ten times or more. What it recognizes is unknown. The sample comes from a study of neurological immune-mediated disorders. Study-level findings and limits: CDR3 amino acid sequences of expanded clones were not shared across subjects, a result suggesting private repertoires in all groups.

Synthesis of cDNA was performed by 5'RACE using 10-nucleotide random UMIs. From 15-18 subjects, over 170 million TCR-beta sequences were obtained in each sequencing run. TCRdb re-derived calls from the 5' RACE reads in MiXCR, one entry per CDR3 protein. The sample contains tens of thousands of distinct CDR3 sequences, about 10% of which appear only once. Time point in this sample: longitudinal time-point 1 (baseline). Unsorted libraries were generated from 2 million PBMCs. These cells had been stored in RNAlater at -80 C. This CDR3 comprises 16 residues. Germline V CDR1 and CDR2: MNHNY, SVGAGI (reference sequence). J lost 6 bases, V lost 5 bases, and 12 bases had no gene match.

This chain uses TRBV6-6 with TRBJ2-3; 9 nucleotides line up with TRBD1. This receptor was identified in a male donor with HTLV-1-associated myelopathy (HAM/TSP). The sample was PBMCs. This chain's CDR3 is CASSEPPGTGLDTQYF. In DNA form, the CDR3 reads TGTGCCAGCAGTGAGCCCCCCGGGACAGGGTTGGATACGCAGTATTTT.